A single sample is the source of the 27 T cell receptor beta chains below, sequenced in a study of cytomegalovirus exposure and HLA in healthy donors. Researchers ran the PCR with 60 Vbeta and 13 Jbeta primers. Profiling relied on immunoSEQ multiplex PCR, and the TCRdb table lists in-frame clones only, not all of them. The data contain about 140,000 clones, roughly 80% of them seen just once; the ten biggest clones take up around 2%. The sample comprised PBMCs. These receptors came from a man aged 25-45 years in good health and CMV-seronegative.

In this sample, this clone turned up a few times. V and J are TRBV28 and TRBJ2-3; 8 nucleotides match TRBD1. The ends lost 2 bases at V and 5 bases at J; junction bases unmatched: 9. Germline loops: CDR1 MDHEN, CDR2 SYDVKM. CDR3 length: 16 residues. Here the CDR3 DNA reads TGTGCCAGCAGTTTACAGACAGGGGTCATCAAAGATACGCAGTATTTT. As protein: CASSLQTGVIKDTQYF.

This clone has a single count. The gene calls are TRBV28 and TRBJ2-7; D might be TRBD2 (6 bases). Germline-derived CDR1 and CDR2 are MDHEN and SYDVKM. Trimming took 5 bases from V and 6 from J, leaving 20 bases between them. The CDR3 extends over 15 amino acids. CDR3 in amino acids: CASSPRPGTVTEQYF. CDR3 nucleotides: TGTGCCAGCAGTCCGCGCCCCGGGACTGTTACCGAGCAGTACTTC.

This clone was detected once. Here the CDR3 DNA reads TGTGCCAGTAGTATTTATGCAGGGAACACTGAAGCTTTCTTT. This translates into CASSIYAGNTEAFF. The rearrangement uses TRBV19 and TRBJ1-1; D is uncertain. Per the germline V gene, CDR1 is LNHDA and CDR2 is SQIVND (reference sequence). This CDR3 region has 14 residues. V gave up 3 bases and J gave up 1 base, with 9 bases separating them.

The genes are TRBV7-9 and TRBJ2-5; TRBD1 aligns across 7 bases. Per germline, CDR1 SEHNR and CDR2 FQNEAQ (reference sequence). V gave up 5 bases and J gave up 5 bases; unmatched junction bases: 8. CDR3 size: 14 residues. The CDR3 loop is CASSPQGWMETQYF. In nucleotides, the CDR3 is TGTGCCAGCAGCCCACAGGGGTGGATGGAGACCCAGTACTTC.

The chain carries TRBV11-2 and TRBJ2-7, with D maybe TRBD2 (7 bases). Per the germline V gene, CDR1 is SGHAT and CDR2 is FQNNGV. The germline V and J ends were trimmed by 1 base and 6 bases, with 10 bases remaining between them. The CDR3 runs to 13 residues. For the CDR3, the DNA is TGTGCCAGCAGCTTAGGGGGAGGGGGCGAGCAGTACTTC. This gives the protein CASSLGGGGEQYF.

The chain combines TRBV4-1 with TRBJ2-5; 7 bases agree with TRBD2. V was pared by 4 bases and J by 4 bases, with 9 bases of the junction left unmatched. Germline values: CDR1 MGHRA, CDR2 YSYEKL. This CDR3 has 15 amino acids. In nucleotides, the CDR3 is TGCGCCAGCAGCCTGGGGGGGTTAGGTGGAGAGACCCAGTACTTC. Protein sequence: CASSLGGLGGETQYF.

The rearrangement links TRBV18 to TRBJ2-5; the D is unclear. Germline V gene sequence: CDR1 KGHSH, CDR2 LQKENI. This CDR3 is built from 11 residues. The V end lost 3 bases, the J end lost 4 bases, and 3 bases lay between the germline ends. This chain's CDR3 is CASSPSETQYF. DNA of the CDR3: TGTGCCAGCTCACCCTCAGAGACCCAGTACTTC.

The rearrangement joins TRBV6-1 to TRBJ2-7; 9 positions match TRBD1. The CDR3 totals 14 residues. CDR1 MNHNS and CDR2 SASEGT come from the germline V gene. The V segment lost 4 bases and the J segment 2 bases; nucleotides outside the gene matches: 3. The CDR3 region is CASSGGTGPYEQYF. The CDR3 DNA follows: TGTGCCAGCAGTGGGGGGACAGGGCCCTACGAGCAGTACTTC.

The chain joins TRBV9 to TRBJ1-3; TRBD1 matches 10 bases. Germline V CDR1 and CDR2: SGDLS, YYNGEE. The ends lost 4 bases at V and 0 bases at J; junction bases unmatched: 7. The CDR3 has 17 residues. Here the CDR3 reads CASSPGQGTSSGNTIYF. The CDR3 DNA follows: TGTGCCAGCAGCCCGGGACAGGGGACGAGCTCTGGAAACACCATATATTTT. Based on the CDR3 plus reference TRBV9 and TRBJ1-3, the full variable domain is DSGVTQTPKHLITATGQRVTLRCSPRSGDLSVYWYQQSLDQGLQFLIQYYNGEERAKGNILERFSAQQFPDLHSELNLSSLELGDSALYFCASSPGQGTSSGNTIYFGEGSWLTVV.

The V and J genes are TRBV18 and TRBJ2-3; 11 bases map to TRBD1. The length of the CDR3 is 16 residues. V lost 2 bases, J lost 0 bases, and 1 base stayed unmatched. Per the germline V gene, CDR1 is KGHSH and CDR2 is LQKENI. CDR3 loop: CASSPWTGGSTDTQYF. The CDR3 DNA reads TGTGCCAGCTCACCATGGACAGGGGGCAGCACAGATACGCAGTATTTT. Full variable domain (outside the CDR3, taken from reference TRBV18 and TRBJ2-3): NAGVMQNPRHLVRRRGQEARLRCSPMKGHSHVYWYRQLPEEGLKFMVYLQKENIIDESGMPKERFSAEFPKEGPSILRIQQVVRGDSAAYFCASSPWTGGSTDTQYFGPGTRLTVL.

This chain connects TRBV28 to TRBJ1-5; D not certain. Germline-derived CDR1 and CDR2 are MDHEN and SYDVKM. This CDR3 is built from 15 residues. Trimming cost V 2 bases and J 7 bases, with 15 bases left between them. The CDR3 loop is CASSLMAVGVQPQHF. CDR3 nucleotides: TGTGCCAGCAGTTTAATGGCAGTCGGGGTGCAGCCCCAGCATTTT.

The chain has TRBV2 and TRBJ1-1, with TRBD1 as a possible D gene (5 bases). This CDR3 has 14 residues. Trimming removed 0 bases at V and 5 bases at J, with 10 bases between. Germline loops: CDR1 SNHLY, CDR2 FYNNEI. This CDR3 is CASSEASGVTEAFF. For the CDR3, the DNA is TGTGCCAGCAGTGAAGCGTCGGGGGTGACTGAAGCTTTCTTT.

The chain recombines TRBV7-9 with TRBJ2-7, with TRBD1 identical over 9 bases. CDR1 SEHNR and CDR2 FQNEAQ come from the germline V gene (reference sequence). The ends lost 5 bases at V and 1 base at J; junction bases unmatched: 12. The CDR3 has 17 residues. The CDR3 reads CASSPRGQGLTSYEQYF. DNA for the CDR3: TGTGCCAGCAGCCCGAGAGGACAGGGGCTAACTTCCTACGAGCAGTACTTC.

This chain connects TRBV5-1 to TRBJ2-5; a weak D match, TRBD1 (6 bases). Germline V gene sequence: CDR1 SGHRS, CDR2 YFSETQ. V lost 1 base and J 5 bases, leaving 18 bases between the germline ends. This CDR3 region has 16 residues. Here the CDR3 DNA reads TGCGCCAGCAGCTTGATTGGGGACACCCTTTACGAGACCCAGTACTTC. This translates into CASSLIGDTLYETQYF.

This rearrangement joins TRBV7-9 to TRBJ1-1; 7 nucleotides line up with TRBD1. Germline CDR1 SEHNR, CDR2 FQNEAQ (reference sequence). The CDR3 consists of 16 residues. J was trimmed by 0 bases and V by 2 bases; bases with no gene match: 6. The CDR3 here is CASSLRQGGLNTEAFF. DNA for the CDR3: TGTGCCAGCAGCTTAAGACAGGGAGGATTGAACACTGAAGCTTTCTTT.

V gene TRBV4-2 combines with J gene TRBJ2-1; no clear D gene. This CDR3 region has 14 residues. The V end lost 0 bases, the J end lost 6 bases, and 9 bases lay between the germline ends. Germline CDR1 LGHNA, CDR2 YNFKEQ. The CDR3 DNA reads as TGTGCCAGCAGCCAAGACCCAGCGAGCAATGAGCAGTTCTTC. This encodes CASSQDPASNEQFF.

The rearrangement joins TRBV5-1 to TRBJ2-7; the match to TRBD2 covers 9 bases. The CDR3 length is 16 residues. The V segment lost 5 bases and the J segment 7 bases; nucleotides outside the gene matches: 16. Germline assignment: CDR1 SGHRS and CDR2 YFSETQ. This chain's CDR3 is CASSWVGAGGPGEQYF. Here the CDR3 DNA reads TGCGCCAGCAGTTGGGTAGGGGCGGGAGGGCCAGGTGAGCAGTACTTC.

The CDR3 nucleotides read TGCGCCAGCAGCATGGGACTAGCGGACCCCAGGGAGCAGTACTTC. This sequence encodes CASSMGLADPREQYF. The rearrangement links TRBV4-1 to TRBJ2-7, with 11 bases fitting TRBD2. The germline CDR1 and CDR2 sequences are MGHRA and YSYEKL. Trimming removed 5 bases from V and 7 bases from J; junction bases left unmatched: 10. This CDR3 contains 15 residues.

This clone was counted a single time. The CDR3 region is CASSQLTSSGKNIQYF. The CDR3, as DNA: TGTGCCAGCAGCCAATTGACGTCTAGCGGCAAAAACATTCAGTACTTC. The chain has TRBV14 and TRBJ2-4, with 7 nucleotides matching TRBD2. CDR1 and CDR2 from the germline V gene are SGHDN and FVKESK. The CDR3 totals 16 residues. The trim removed 2 bases at V and 3 bases at J, leaving 7 bases unmatched.

The rearrangement joins TRBV30 to TRBJ1-2; 9 bases agree with TRBD1. The CDR3 contains 14 residues. Germline trimming cut 1 base from V and 6 bases from J; bases unmatched to any gene: 6. Germline V CDR1 and CDR2: GTSNPN, SVGIG (reference sequence). The chain's CDR3 is CAWSAPGQGNGYTF. For the CDR3, the DNA is TGTGCCTGGAGTGCCCCGGGACAGGGTAATGGCTACACCTTC. The whole variable domain, remainder taken from reference TRBV30 and TRBJ1-2, is SQTIHQWPATLVQPVGSPLSLECTVEGTSNPNLYWYRQAAGRGLQLLFYSVGIGQISSEVPQNLSASRPQDRQFILSSKKLLLSDSGFYLCAWSAPGQGNGYTFGSGTRLTVV.

The chain is built from TRBV4-1 and TRBJ1-2; D may be TRBD1 (6 bases). This CDR3 is 15 amino acids long. CDR1 is MGHRA, CDR2 YSYEKL, per germline. V was clipped by 0 bases and J by 4 bases, with 12 bases between them. CDR3 sequence: CASSQDDRNLYGYTF. The DNA of the CDR3 is TGCGCCAGCAGCCAAGACGACAGGAACCTCTATGGCTACACCTTC.

This clone was seen a few times. The CDR3: CASSIKLSGFQPQHF. The CDR3 nucleotides read TGTGCCAGTAGTATCAAGTTGTCAGGGTTTCAGCCCCAGCATTTT. The gene calls are TRBV19 and TRBJ1-5; tentative D call: TRBD1 (5 bases). Germline V gene sequence: CDR1 LNHDA, CDR2 SQIVND (reference sequence). Trimming stripped 3 bases from V and 6 bases from J, with 15 bases between. This CDR3 has 15 amino acids.

The V call is TRBV28, the J call TRBJ2-6; perhaps TRBD2 as D (6 bases). The V and J ends lost 9 bases and 0 bases respectively, with 12 bases between them. This CDR3 region has 15 residues. Germline V gene lookup returns CDR1 MDHEN and CDR2 SYDVKM. Here the CDR3 DNA reads TGTGCCAGGGGGGGACCGAACTCTGGGGCCAACGTCCTGACTTTC. Translated: CARGGPNSGANVLTF.

The gene calls are TRBV2 and TRBJ2-1; D unclear. The CDR3 sequence is 14 residues long. Germline values: CDR1 SNHLY, CDR2 FYNNEI. The V end lost 2 bases, the J end lost 6 bases, and 11 bases lay between the germline ends. The CDR3 DNA is TGTGCCAGCAGTGAAAACTCCATCGGCAATGAGCAGTTCTTC. Encoded protein: CASSENSIGNEQFF. Combining the CDR3 with reference TRBV2 and TRBJ2-1 gives the whole variable domain EPEVTQTPSHQVTQMGQEVILRCVPISNHLYFYWYRQILGQKVEFLVSFYNNEISEKSEIFDDQFSVERPDGSNFTLKIRSTKLEDSAMYFCASSENSIGNEQFFGPGTRLTVL.

This clone turned up a few times. The chain recombines TRBV2 with TRBJ2-5, with D perhaps TRBD2 (5 bases). Per the germline V gene, CDR1 is SNHLY and CDR2 is FYNNEI. V lost 7 bases to trimming and J lost 5 bases, with 17 bases between them. There are 14 residues in the CDR3. CDR3 DNA sequence: TGTGCCAGCAAACCATTCGGAGGACGGGAGACCCAGTACTTC. Translating it yields CASKPFGGRETQYF.

The rearrangement links TRBV27 to TRBJ2-7; the D gene is possibly TRBD1 (6 bases). This CDR3 is built from 15 residues. Germline V lookup: CDR1 MNHEY, CDR2 SMNVEV (reference sequence). V shed 6 bases and J shed 0 bases, with 15 bases lying between them. This CDR3 is CASRSQGSASYEQYF. The CDR3, as DNA: TGTGCCAGCAGGTCGCAGGGGAGCGCCTCCTACGAGCAGTACTTC.

This clone was observed a single time. The CDR3, as DNA: TGTGCCAGCAGGAGGGGGACTAGCGGGAGAGATACGCAGTATTTT. It is translated as CASRRGTSGRDTQYF. The J gene is TRBJ2-3, the V gene TRBV27; 14 bases match TRBD2. Germline-derived CDR1 and CDR2 are MNHEY and SMNVEV (reference sequence). V shed 6 bases, J shed 5 bases, and the junction held 4 bases outside the gene matches. The CDR3 covers 15 residues.